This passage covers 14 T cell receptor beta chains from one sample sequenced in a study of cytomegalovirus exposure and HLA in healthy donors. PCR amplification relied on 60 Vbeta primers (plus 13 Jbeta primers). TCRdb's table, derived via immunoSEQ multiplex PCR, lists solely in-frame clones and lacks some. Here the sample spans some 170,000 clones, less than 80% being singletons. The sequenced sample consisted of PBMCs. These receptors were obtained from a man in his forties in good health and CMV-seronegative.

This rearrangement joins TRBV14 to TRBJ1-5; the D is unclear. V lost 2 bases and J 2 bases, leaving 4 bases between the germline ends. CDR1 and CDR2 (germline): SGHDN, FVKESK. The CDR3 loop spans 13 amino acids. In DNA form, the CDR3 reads TGTGCCAGCAGCCAAACGGGCAATCAGCCCCAGCATTTT. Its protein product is CASSQTGNQPQHF.

CDR3 sequence reads: CASSLGQSYEQYF. The CDR3 bases are TGTGCCAGCAGTTTGGGACAGAGCTACGAGCAGTACTTC. The chain employs TRBV28 and TRBJ2-7, with 7 bases identical to TRBD1. V shed 3 bases, J shed 3 bases, and the junction held 2 bases outside the gene matches. Germline lookup yields CDR1 MDHEN and CDR2 SYDVKM. The CDR3 length is 13 residues.

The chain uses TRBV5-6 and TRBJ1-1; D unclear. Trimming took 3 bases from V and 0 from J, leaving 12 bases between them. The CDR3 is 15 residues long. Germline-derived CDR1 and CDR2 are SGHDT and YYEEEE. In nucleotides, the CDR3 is TGTGCCAGCAGCTGGGCCAACCGGATGAACACTGAAGCTTTCTTT. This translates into CASSWANRMNTEAFF.

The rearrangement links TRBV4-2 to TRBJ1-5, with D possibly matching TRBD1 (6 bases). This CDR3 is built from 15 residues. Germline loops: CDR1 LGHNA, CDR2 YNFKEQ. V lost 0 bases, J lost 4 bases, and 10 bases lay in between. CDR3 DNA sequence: TGTGCCAGCAGCCAAGATAAAGGGGGAAATCAGCCCCAGCATTTT. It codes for CASSQDKGGNQPQHF.

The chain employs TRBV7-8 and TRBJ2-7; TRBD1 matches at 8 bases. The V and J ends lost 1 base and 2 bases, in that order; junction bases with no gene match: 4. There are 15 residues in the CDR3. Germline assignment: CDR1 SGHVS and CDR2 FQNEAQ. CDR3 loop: CASSLGRTGTYEQYF. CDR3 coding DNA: TGTGCCAGCAGCTTAGGTAGGACAGGGACCTACGAGCAGTACTTC.

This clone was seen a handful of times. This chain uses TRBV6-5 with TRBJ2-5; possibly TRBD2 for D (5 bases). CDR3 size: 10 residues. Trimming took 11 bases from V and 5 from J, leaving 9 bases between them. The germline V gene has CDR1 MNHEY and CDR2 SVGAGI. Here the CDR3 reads CAVGDETQYF. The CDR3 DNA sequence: TGTGCCGTGGGAGACGAGACCCAGTACTTC.

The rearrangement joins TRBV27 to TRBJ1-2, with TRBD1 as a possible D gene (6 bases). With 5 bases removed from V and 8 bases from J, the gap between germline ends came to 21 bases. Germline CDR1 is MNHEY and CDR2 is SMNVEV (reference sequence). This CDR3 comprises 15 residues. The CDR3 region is CASSLEPTGLRGYTF. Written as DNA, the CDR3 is TGTGCCAGCAGTCTGGAACCCACAGGGCTCAGGGGCTACACCTTC.

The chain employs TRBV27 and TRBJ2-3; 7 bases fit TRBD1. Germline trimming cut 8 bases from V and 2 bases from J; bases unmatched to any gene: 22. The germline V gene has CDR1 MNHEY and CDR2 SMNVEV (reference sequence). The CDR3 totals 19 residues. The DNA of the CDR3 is TGTGCCAGCGCCGAGGTGGGTAGGGGGCTCCCAATTCCCACAGATACGCAGTATTTT. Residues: CASAEVGRGLPIPTDTQYF.

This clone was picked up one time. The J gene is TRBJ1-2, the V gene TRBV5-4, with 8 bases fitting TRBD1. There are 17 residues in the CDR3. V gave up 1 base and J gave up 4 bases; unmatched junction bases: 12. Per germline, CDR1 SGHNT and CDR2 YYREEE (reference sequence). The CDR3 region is CASSLIPGQGISYGYTF. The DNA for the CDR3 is TGTGCCAGCAGCTTGATCCCCGGACAGGGCATCTCCTATGGCTACACCTTC.

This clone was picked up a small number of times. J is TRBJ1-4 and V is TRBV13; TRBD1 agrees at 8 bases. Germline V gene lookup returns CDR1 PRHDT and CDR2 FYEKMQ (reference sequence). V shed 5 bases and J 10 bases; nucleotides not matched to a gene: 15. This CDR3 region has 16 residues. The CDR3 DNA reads TGTGCCAGCAGCCCTCCTTGGACAGGGAGGGATGGAAAACTGTTTTTT. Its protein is CASSPPWTGRDGKLFF. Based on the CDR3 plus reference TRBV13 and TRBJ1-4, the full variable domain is AAGVIQSPRHLIKEKRETATLKCYPIPRHDTVYWYQQGPGQDPQFLISFYEKMQSDKGSIPDRFSAQQFSDYHSELNMSSLELGDSALYFCASSPPWTGRDGKLFFGSGTQLSVL.

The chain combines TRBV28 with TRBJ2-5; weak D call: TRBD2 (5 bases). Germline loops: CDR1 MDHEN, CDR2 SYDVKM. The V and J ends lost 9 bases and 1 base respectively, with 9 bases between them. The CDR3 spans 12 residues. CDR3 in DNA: TGTGCCAGTCTCGGGATCCAAGAGACCCAGTACTTC. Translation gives CASLGIQETQYF.

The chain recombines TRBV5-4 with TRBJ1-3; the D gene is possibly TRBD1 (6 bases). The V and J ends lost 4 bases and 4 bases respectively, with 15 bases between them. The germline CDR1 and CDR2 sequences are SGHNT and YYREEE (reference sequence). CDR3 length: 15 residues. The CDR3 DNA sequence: TGTGCCAGCAGCCTCTCCACAGGGTCCGGAAACACCATATATTTT. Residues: CASSLSTGSGNTIYF. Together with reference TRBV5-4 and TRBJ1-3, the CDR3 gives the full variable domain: ETGVTQSPTHLIKTRGQQVTLRCSSQSGHNTVSWYQQALGQGPQFIFQYYREEENGRGNFPPRFSGLQFPNYSSELNVNALELDDSALYLCASSLSTGSGNTIYFGEGSWLTVV.

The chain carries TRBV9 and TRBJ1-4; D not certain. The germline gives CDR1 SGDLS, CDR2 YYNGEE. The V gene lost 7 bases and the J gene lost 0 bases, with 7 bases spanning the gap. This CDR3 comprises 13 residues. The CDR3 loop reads CASEVATNEKLFF. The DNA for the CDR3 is TGTGCCAGCGAGGTGGCAACTAATGAAAAACTGTTTTTT. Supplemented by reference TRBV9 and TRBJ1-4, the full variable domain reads DSGVTQTPKHLITATGQRVTLRCSPRSGDLSVYWYQQSLDQGLQFLIQYYNGEERAKGNILERFSAQQFPDLHSELNLSSLELGDSALYFCASEVATNEKLFFGSGTQLSVL.

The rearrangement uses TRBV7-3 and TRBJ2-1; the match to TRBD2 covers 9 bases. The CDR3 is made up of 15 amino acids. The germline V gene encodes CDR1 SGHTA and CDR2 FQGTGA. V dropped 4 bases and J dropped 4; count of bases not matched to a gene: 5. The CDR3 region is CASSSRGGAYNEQFF. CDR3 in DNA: TGTGCCAGCAGCTCACGCGGGGGGGCATACAATGAGCAGTTCTTC. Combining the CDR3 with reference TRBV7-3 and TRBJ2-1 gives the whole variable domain GAGVSQTPSNKVTEKGKYVELRCDPISGHTALYWYRQSLGQGPEFLIYFQGTGAADDSGLPNDRFFAVRPEGSVSTLKIQRTERGDSAVYLCASSSRGGAYNEQFFGPGTRLTVL.